This is a list of T cell receptor beta chains from one sample in a study of CXCR3-negative and CXCR3-positive naive CD8 T cells. One entry per CDR3 protein, without DNA, is what TCRdb gives after re-calling the 5' RACE reads. This sample's table reports some 40,000 distinct CDR3 sequences. The sample consisted of memory CD8+ T cells from blood. The receptors here all came from a human donor in good health. Some clones in this sample may be carry-over from other donors' samples. Both conserved end residues are part of each CDR3. The order of the fields is J gene, clone size, V gene, CDR3 protein. Not all rows give a size; the values are once, few, many and, for expanded clones, a class.

TRBJ2-1	.	TRBV6-2/TRBV6-3	CASSAMEYNEQFF
TRBJ2-7	.	TRBV4-3	CASSQDSGSYEQYF
TRBJ2-7	.	TRBV11-2	CASGRSGDGSYEQYF
TRBJ1-5	.	TRBV15	CATSRATGTGVSSQPQHF
TRBJ2-1	.	TRBV12-3/TRBV12-4	CASSLPRQGDNEQFF
TRBJ1-3	.	TRBV14	CASSEDQSSGNTIYF
TRBJ1-5	.	TRBV27	CASRSADRAEDLPQHF
TRBJ2-7	.	TRBV5-5	CASSFFLAGGSREQYF
TRBJ2-1	medium-sized	TRBV6-4	CASSDSMNNEQFF
TRBJ2-3	.	TRBV28	CASSNAKADTQYF
TRBJ2-1	.	TRBV19	CASSIWGSPDNEQFF
TRBJ1-6	.	TRBV7-6	CASSLDLTGTDPNSPLHF
TRBJ2-3	.	TRBV6-6	CASSYSFGTVFGADTQYF
TRBJ2-2	.	TRBV15	CATSRVEGASDGELFF
TRBJ2-3	.	TRBV12-3/TRBV12-4	CASSSRDRGNTQYF
TRBJ2-6	.	TRBV12-3/TRBV12-4	CTSSLGVEGANVLTF
TRBJ2-7	.	TRBV19	CASSAGGATSYEQYF
TRBJ1-5	.	TRBV12-3/TRBV12-4	CASSPDRGLHQPQHF
TRBJ2-1	.	TRBV5-4	CASSLPPGVSYNEQFF
TRBJ2-2	.	TRBV7-3	CASSYPNDSGFSGELFF
TRBJ2-1	.	TRBV19	CASSLGIRTSSYNEQFF
TRBJ1-2	.	TRBV6-1	CASRPVGGSGYGYTF
TRBJ1-1	.	TRBV11-2	CASSLDAPEAFF
TRBJ1-4	.	TRBV2	CASRPDEKLFF
TRBJ2-5	medium-sized	TRBV7-8	CASTPWERRETQYF
TRBJ2-7	.	TRBV20-1	CSARLASGVYEQYF
TRBJ2-1	.	TRBV5-1	CASRPLGGGYNEQFF
TRBJ2-3	.	TRBV15	CATRTRADTQYF
TRBJ1-2	.	TRBV29-1	CSALYRGSDYGYTF
TRBJ2-7	.	TRBV9	CASSVDATGEQYF
TRBJ2-7	.	TRBV12-3/TRBV12-4	CASSSRGPFEQYF
TRBJ2-7	.	TRBV6-5	CASRATGEGYEQYF
TRBJ1-3	.	TRBV19	CASSETPGNTIYF
TRBJ1-1	.	TRBV6-5	CASSVNTDTEAFF
TRBJ2-2	.	TRBV29-1	CSVVEAGTENTGELFF
TRBJ2-3	.	TRBV28	CASGVAGVDTQYF
TRBJ2-3	.	TRBV5-6	CASSSGGSPDTQYF